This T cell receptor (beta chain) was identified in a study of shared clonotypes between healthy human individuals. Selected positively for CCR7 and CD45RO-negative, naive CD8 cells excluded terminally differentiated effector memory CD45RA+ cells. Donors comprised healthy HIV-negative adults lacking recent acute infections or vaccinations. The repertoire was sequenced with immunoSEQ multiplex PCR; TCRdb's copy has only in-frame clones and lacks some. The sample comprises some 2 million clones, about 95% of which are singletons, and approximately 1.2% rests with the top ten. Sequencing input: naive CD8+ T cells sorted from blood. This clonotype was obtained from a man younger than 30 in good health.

The CDR3 spells CASCGHAYEQYF. CDR3 nucleotide sequence: TGTGCCAGCTGTGGCCATGCCTACGAGCAGTACTTC. V usage is TRBV2 and J usage is TRBJ2-7; no firm D call. CDR3 size: 12 residues. V gave up 8 bases and J gave up 2 bases, with 10 bases separating them. Germline CDR1 and CDR2: SNHLY and FYNNEI.